Listed below are T cell receptor beta chains from one sample, sequenced in a study of beta chain features in type 1 diabetes. TCRdb's table, derived via immunoSEQ multiplex PCR, lists solely in-frame clones and lacks some. The sample carries around 130,000 clones, around 8.8% recorded once. Sequenced sample: central memory CD4+ T cells from blood. The receptors come from a man aged 25-40 years with type 1 diabetes. The CDR3 runs from the conserved cysteine through the conserved F or W. D genes are given only for firm matches. Not all rows give a size; the values are once, few, many and, for expanded clones, a class.

cdr3_aa: CAWSLTGSNQPQHF
cdr3_nt: TGTGCCTGGAGTCTAACAGGGAGTAATCAGCCCCAGCATTTT
cdr3_length: 14
clone_size: -
v_call: TRBV30
d_call: -
j_call: TRBJ1-5

cdr3_aa: CASSKHRDRHNEKLFF
cdr3_nt: TGTGCCAGCAGTAAACACCGGGACAGACATAATGAAAAACTGTTTTTT
cdr3_length: 16
clone_size: -
v_call: TRBV6-6
d_call: TRBD1
j_call: TRBJ1-4

cdr3_aa: CASSFGSGIEQYF
cdr3_nt: TGTGCCAGCAGTTTTGGGAGCGGAATCGAGCAGTACTTC
cdr3_length: 13
clone_size: few
v_call: TRBV27
d_call: -
j_call: TRBJ2-7

cdr3_aa: CASSRNTGELFF
cdr3_nt: TGTGCCAGCAGCCGGAACACCGGGGAGCTGTTTTTT
cdr3_length: 12
clone_size: -
v_call: TRBV5-5
d_call: -
j_call: TRBJ2-2

cdr3_aa: CASSQASGYEQYF
cdr3_nt: TGTGCCAGCAGCCAAGCTAGCGGCTACGAGCAGTACTTC
cdr3_length: 13
clone_size: many
v_call: TRBV14
d_call: TRBD2
j_call: TRBJ2-7

cdr3_aa: CASSPRGSSGNTIYF
cdr3_nt: TGTGCCAGCAGCCCGCGAGGGAGCTCTGGAAACACCATATATTTT
cdr3_length: 15
clone_size: -
v_call: TRBV4-2
d_call: -
j_call: TRBJ1-3

cdr3_aa: CASSPWGGNTEAFF
cdr3_nt: TGTGCCAGCTCACCATGGGGGGGGAACACTGAAGCTTTCTTT
cdr3_length: 14
clone_size: -
v_call: TRBV18
d_call: -
j_call: TRBJ1-1

cdr3_aa: CASTSVGEAFF
cdr3_nt: TGTGCCAGCACCAGCGTTGGTGAAGCTTTCTTT
cdr3_length: 11
clone_size: few
v_call: TRBV25-1
d_call: -
j_call: TRBJ1-1

cdr3_aa: CSYKAGAETQYF
cdr3_nt: TGCAGCTACAAGGCGGGGGCAGAGACCCAGTACTTC
cdr3_length: 12
clone_size: few
v_call: TRBV29-1
d_call: -
j_call: TRBJ2-5

cdr3_aa: CASSGSARNEQFF
cdr3_nt: TGCGCCAGCAGCGGCAGCGCGAGGAATGAGCAGTTCTTC
cdr3_length: 13
clone_size: -
v_call: TRBV5-1
d_call: -
j_call: TRBJ2-1

cdr3_aa: CASSLSQNYGYTF
cdr3_nt: TGTGCCAGCAGTTTGTCCCAAAACTATGGCTACACCTTC
cdr3_length: 13
clone_size: few
v_call: TRBV28
d_call: -
j_call: TRBJ1-2

cdr3_aa: CSVGSRDRIPTF
cdr3_nt: TGCAGCGTTGGCAGCCGGGACAGAATTCCCACCTTC
cdr3_length: 12
clone_size: -
v_call: TRBV29-1
d_call: TRBD1
j_call: TRBJ1-2

cdr3_aa: CASSNGQRGYTF
cdr3_nt: TGTGCCAGCAGTAATGGACAGCGAGGCTACACCTTC
cdr3_length: 12
clone_size: -
v_call: TRBV7-9
d_call: -
j_call: TRBJ1-2

cdr3_aa: CASSLTGDGLAFF
cdr3_nt: TGTGCCAGCAGCCTGACAGGGGATGGGTTAGCTTTCTTT
cdr3_length: 13
clone_size: -
v_call: TRBV7-6
d_call: TRBD1
j_call: TRBJ1-1

cdr3_aa: CASSSRTSGGGRTDTQYF
cdr3_nt: TGTGCCAGCAGCTCCAGGACTAGCGGGGGGGGCCGCACAGATACGCAGTATTTT
cdr3_length: 18
clone_size: -
v_call: TRBV7-9
d_call: TRBD2
j_call: TRBJ2-3

cdr3_aa: CASSPYGLTGFNSGNTIYF
cdr3_nt: TGCGCCAGCAGCCCCTACGGTTTGACAGGCTTCAACTCTGGAAACACCATATATTTT
cdr3_length: 19
clone_size: few
v_call: TRBV5-1
d_call: -
j_call: TRBJ1-3

cdr3_aa: CASSVQGNEQFF
cdr3_nt: TGCGCCAGCAGCGTACAGGGAAATGAGCAGTTCTTC
cdr3_length: 12
clone_size: few
v_call: TRBV5-1
d_call: -
j_call: TRBJ2-1

cdr3_aa: CASSVGGGTSGGETQYF
cdr3_nt: TGTGCCAGCAGCGTAGGCGGGGGGACTAGCGGGGGAGAGACCCAGTACTTC
cdr3_length: 17
clone_size: -
v_call: TRBV9
d_call: TRBD2
j_call: TRBJ2-5

cdr3_aa: CASSYDYEQYF
cdr3_nt: TGTGCCAGCAGCTACGACTACGAGCAGTACTTC
cdr3_length: 11
clone_size: -
v_call: TRBV2
d_call: -
j_call: TRBJ2-7

cdr3_aa: CASSSEIAGRLLGTDTQYF
cdr3_nt: TGTGCCAGCAGCAGCGAGATAGCGGGGCGATTGCTGGGGACAGATACGCAGTATTTT
cdr3_length: 19
clone_size: few
v_call: TRBV5-4
d_call: TRBD2
j_call: TRBJ2-3

cdr3_aa: CASSLSGEGQYF
cdr3_nt: TGCGCCAGCAGCTTATCGGGGGAGGGGCAGTACTTC
cdr3_length: 12
clone_size: -
v_call: TRBV5-1
d_call: TRBD2
j_call: TRBJ2-7

cdr3_aa: CASSYTLLGANVLTF
cdr3_nt: TGTGCCAGCAGCTACACACTACTCGGGGCCAACGTCCTGACTTTC
cdr3_length: 15
clone_size: -
v_call: TRBV5-6
d_call: -
j_call: TRBJ2-6

cdr3_aa: CASSLGQGEDEQYF
cdr3_nt: TGCGCCAGCAGCCTCGGACAGGGTGAGGACGAGCAGTACTTC
cdr3_length: 14
clone_size: -
v_call: TRBV4-3
d_call: TRBD1
j_call: TRBJ2-7

cdr3_aa: CASRSQGTKYGYTF
cdr3_nt: TGTGCCAGCAGGTCACAGGGGACGAAGTATGGCTACACCTTC
cdr3_length: 14
clone_size: few
v_call: TRBV28
d_call: TRBD1
j_call: TRBJ1-2

cdr3_aa: CASSGQQETQYF
cdr3_nt: TGCGCCAGCAGCGGACAACAAGAGACCCAGTACTTC
cdr3_length: 12
clone_size: many
v_call: TRBV5-1
d_call: -
j_call: TRBJ2-5

cdr3_aa: CASSRDRTRSSNYGYTF
cdr3_nt: TGTGCCAGCAGTAGGGACAGGACTCGCTCTTCTAACTATGGCTACACCTTC
cdr3_length: 17
clone_size: -
v_call: TRBV2
d_call: TRBD1
j_call: TRBJ1-2

cdr3_aa: CASSVGASESTDTQYF
cdr3_nt: TGTGCCAGCAGCGTAGGGGCTAGCGAAAGCACAGATACGCAGTATTTT
cdr3_length: 16
clone_size: few
v_call: TRBV9
d_call: -
j_call: TRBJ2-3

cdr3_aa: CASSPGQGFSGANVLTF
cdr3_nt: TGTGCCAGCAGCCCCGGACAGGGGTTTTCTGGGGCCAACGTCCTGACTTTC
cdr3_length: 17
clone_size: few
v_call: TRBV7-3
d_call: TRBD1
j_call: TRBJ2-6

cdr3_aa: CATSVPLTDTQYF
cdr3_nt: TGTGCCACCAGCGTCCCACTCACCGATACGCAGTATTTT
cdr3_length: 13
clone_size: -
v_call: TRBV15
d_call: -
j_call: TRBJ2-3

cdr3_aa: CASSQSAGQTTQYF
cdr3_nt: TGTGCCAGCAGTCAAAGTGCGGGCCAGACGACCCAGTACTTC
cdr3_length: 14
clone_size: -
v_call: TRBV5-4
d_call: -
j_call: TRBJ2-5

cdr3_aa: CATSRDGGSYGYTF
cdr3_nt: TGTGCCACCAGCAGAGACGGGGGAAGCTATGGCTACACCTTC
cdr3_length: 14
clone_size: few
v_call: TRBV15
d_call: -
j_call: TRBJ1-2

cdr3_aa: CASSPLASDGYTF
cdr3_nt: TGTGCCAGCAGCCCCCTCGCGTCCGATGGCTACACCTTC
cdr3_length: 13
clone_size: many
v_call: TRBV7-9
d_call: -
j_call: TRBJ1-2

cdr3_aa: CASSYWEYQETQYF
cdr3_nt: TGTGCCAGCAGTTACTGGGAGTACCAAGAGACCCAGTACTTC
cdr3_length: 14
clone_size: -
v_call: TRBV6-6
d_call: -
j_call: TRBJ2-5

cdr3_aa: CSGGTKGNEQFF
cdr3_nt: TGCAGCGGTGGGACAAAAGGCAATGAGCAGTTCTTC
cdr3_length: 12
clone_size: -
v_call: TRBV29-1
d_call: -
j_call: TRBJ2-1

cdr3_aa: CASSIRTGGRDEQYF
cdr3_nt: TGTGCCAGTAGTATACGGACGGGGGGCCGGGACGAGCAGTACTTC
cdr3_length: 15
clone_size: -
v_call: TRBV19
d_call: -
j_call: TRBJ2-7

cdr3_aa: CASSVDHRGIDTQYF
cdr3_nt: TGTGCCAGCAGCGTAGATCACAGGGGGATAGATACGCAGTATTTT
cdr3_length: 15
clone_size: -
v_call: TRBV9
d_call: TRBD1
j_call: TRBJ2-3

cdr3_aa: CASSQGGAMVDQPQHF
cdr3_nt: TGTGCCAGCAGCCAAGGGGGAGCAATGGTCGATCAGCCCCAGCATTTT
cdr3_length: 16
clone_size: -
v_call: TRBV4-2
d_call: -
j_call: TRBJ1-5

cdr3_aa: CASSLRGGTEAFF
cdr3_nt: TGTGCCAGCAGCTTGAGGGGGGGTACTGAAGCTTTCTTT
cdr3_length: 13
clone_size: -
v_call: TRBV13
d_call: -
j_call: TRBJ1-1

cdr3_aa: CSTTWRTNTEAFF
cdr3_nt: TGCAGCACGACCTGGAGGACGAACACTGAAGCTTTCTTT
cdr3_length: 13
clone_size: -
v_call: TRBV29-1
d_call: -
j_call: TRBJ1-1

cdr3_aa: CASSASRGQGDQPQHF
cdr3_nt: TGTGCCAGCAGTGCTTCTAGAGGGCAGGGGGATCAGCCCCAGCATTTT
cdr3_length: 16
clone_size: few
v_call: TRBV2
d_call: TRBD1
j_call: TRBJ1-5